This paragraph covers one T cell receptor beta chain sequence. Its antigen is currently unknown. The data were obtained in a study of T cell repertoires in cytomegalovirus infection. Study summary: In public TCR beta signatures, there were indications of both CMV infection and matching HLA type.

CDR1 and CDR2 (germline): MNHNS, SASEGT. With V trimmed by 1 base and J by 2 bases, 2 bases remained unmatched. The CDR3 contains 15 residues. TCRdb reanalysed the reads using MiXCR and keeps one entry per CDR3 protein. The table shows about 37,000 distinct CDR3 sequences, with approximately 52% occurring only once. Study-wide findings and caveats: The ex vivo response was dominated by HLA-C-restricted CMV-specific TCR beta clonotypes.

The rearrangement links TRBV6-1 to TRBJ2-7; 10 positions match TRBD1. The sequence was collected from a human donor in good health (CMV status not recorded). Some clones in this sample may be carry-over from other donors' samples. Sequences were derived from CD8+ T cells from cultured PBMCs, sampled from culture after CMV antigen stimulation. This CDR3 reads CASSEVGTGAYEQYF. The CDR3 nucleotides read TGTGCCAGCAGTGAAGTGGGGACAGGGGCCTACGAGCAGTACTTC.